This entry is about one T cell receptor beta chain. Germline values: CDR1 MNHEY, CDR2 SVGEGT. The CDR3 extends over 15 amino acids. J gave up 2 bases and V 4 bases, and 7 bases lay outside the gene matches. These data belong to a study of blood T cell repertoires in COVID-19. Study details: Researchers got acute and convalescent COVID-19 samples from the United States, Italy and Spain. Sources were T cells, B-cell-depleted T cells, or PBMCs; the material itself was cDNA or gDNA.

In the study's own analysis: Estimates of nucleated cell counts were drawn from the amplification of reference gene primers. Profiling relied on immunoSEQ multiplex PCR, and the TCRdb table lists in-frame clones only, not all of them. That table gives V, J and clone size, and the DNA gave D and trimming. The sample contains some 170,000 clones, about four fifths of which appear only once. This chain links TRBV6-2 or TRBV6-3 with TRBJ2-7, with TRBD1 matching over 8 bases. Specimen: peripheral blood. The clonotype originates from a woman in her 70s with acute or convalescent COVID-19. CDR3 bases: TGTGCCAGCAGTTCCTCGACAGGGGTGGCCTACGAGCAGTACTTC. As protein: CASSSSTGVAYEQYF.